This T cell receptor beta chain is drawn from a study of cytomegalovirus exposure and HLA in healthy donors. Study-wide context: Ancestry clustering placed about 86% of 300 to 400 genotyped donors in the Caucasian-associated cluster.

Study-wide results and caveats: A later analysis linked a missense DCLRE1C variant to TCR beta V- and J-gene trimming.

The PCR was carried out with 60 Vbeta primers and 13 Jbeta primers. TCRdb keeps only in-frame clones here, not all; method: immunoSEQ multiplex PCR. The data contain 140,000 to 150,000 clones, approximately 70% of them singletons. The CDR3 loop spans 15 amino acids. J gave up 4 bases and V 5 bases, and 7 bases lay outside the gene matches. CDR1 is MDHEN and CDR2 is SYDVKM in the germline V gene. A note on this clone: What it binds is not known.

Sequences were obtained from PBMCs. The chain couples TRBV28 to TRBJ1-2, with TRBD1 matching 10 bases. This TCR derives from a woman aged 55-69 years in good health and CMV-seropositive. The CDR3 here is CASSERDRGAYGYTF. DNA of the CDR3: TGTGCCAGCAGTGAGCGGGACAGGGGCGCCTATGGCTACACCTTC.